Listed here is a single T cell receptor beta chain. This clonotype has just a few counts. This clone's antigen is unknown. No base quality values were provided; no much bigger clone lies one nucleotide off. This specimen comes from a study of blood T cells in healthy people across ages (dated by TCRdb to about 2015). At the level of the whole study: Template switching captured roughly one uniquely barcoded TCR beta cDNA molecule per two T cells in model experiments. To track age-related changes in TCR beta repertoire diversity, the study relied on deep sequencing normalized with unique cDNA molecular identifiers. Donors of different ages were randomly distributed across sequencing lanes to avoid experimental bias. The donors were split into four age groups: young (average around 15 years), middle-aged (nearly 40), aged (62) and long-lived (82). For two donors (one aged 18 to 30 and one aged 80 or older), the study analyzed two additional independent replicas of 1 million unique cDNA reads from the same blood draw.

Study-wide findings and limitations: Conclusive comparison of naive and antigen-experienced compartments was prevented by the profiling of bulk unsorted PBMCs. Because donor CMV infection status was unknown, age-related changes in expanded clonotypes were potentially confounded. Estimates of total diversity from one million sequenced T cells were regarded as lower bounds and underestimates. Compared with the aged group, the long-lived group had more naive CD4+ T cells, fewer expanded clones and increased TCR diversity, suggesting age selection. A strong correlation was found between observed TCR beta diversity and the percentage of naive T cells measured by flow cytometry. Observed TCR beta diversity per million T cells fell roughly linearly with age, and a significant reduction was already apparent by age around 40.

The V and J ends are trimmed by 0 bases and 3 bases, leaving 13 bases between them. Looking up the germline V gene yields CDR1 SGHDN and CDR2 FVKESK. CDR3 length: 16 amino acids, cysteine to phenylalanine. Of all the DNA, just the CDR3 is kept, 48 bases in frame from base 1. Donors were approximately 42 systemically healthy Caucasian individuals from Russia aged roughly 6 to 90 years. Approximately 9.3 milliliters of peripheral blood were drawn from each donor into EDTA-treated Vacutainer tubes. PBMCs were isolated by Ficoll-Paque density-gradient centrifugation, with at least 6.5 million obtained per sample. Total RNA, at least 5 micrograms per sample, was extracted from PBMCs with Trizol reagent. The percentages of naive CD45RAhigh/CD27high T cells were determined by flow cytometry on a PBMC aliquot from every donor. The library was generated by 5' RACE. TCRdb names Illumina HiSeq 2500 as the instrument used. The second PCR ran for about 6 to 11 cycles and used a J-beta primer mix along with a sample-barcoded 5' primer. A unique molecular identifier was introduced onto each TCR beta cDNA molecule by a template-switch 5' adaptor carrying 12 random nucleotides. Each sample yielded at least 2.5 million CDR3-containing paired-end reads. First-strand cDNA was synthesized from all RNA with the Mint cDNA synthesis kit, primed by a TRBC-specific oligonucleotide. Following uracil-DNA glycosylase treatment, all cDNA underwent a first 18-cycle PCR with the universal primers M1SS and BC2_uni_R. In the original analysis: For normalization, 1 million high-quality reads, each with a distinct molecular identifier, were randomly selected from each sample. Instead of being binned into consensus sequences, reads with shared molecular identifiers were discarded. CDR3 identification, clonotype clustering and error correction used MiTCR with a Q25 quality threshold and the strictest error-elimination algorithm. A nonparametric unseen species model using Euler transformation provided a lower-bound estimate of total TCR beta diversity. TCRdb took the public reads, trimmed them with fastp at Q25, ran MiXCR for clone calling and kept in-frame beta chains. Every distinct CDR3 protein forms one entry, paired with its most common genes and DNA. It is TCRdb's table, rather than the study itself, that gives the V and J calls and clone size. This sample is represented by about 730,000 distinct CDR3 sequences; roughly 45% of them were singletons. 20% to 25% of the sample is held by the ten biggest clonotypes.

This sequence was found in a woman in her sixties or seventies in good health. The V gene is TRBV14 and the J gene is TRBJ2-3, and perhaps TRBD1 as D gene, on 5 matching bases. Sequencing input: blood. This receptor carries the CDR3 CASSQEWGFSTDTQYF. In nucleotide form, the sequence is TGTGCCAGCAGCCAAGAATGGGGCTTTAGTACAGATACGCAGTATTTT.